This section outlines one TCR beta chain sequence together with its context. What it binds is unknown. Gene names refer to mouse genes. The sequence runs out 1 residue before the end of the CDR3; the remainder is reconstructed from the germline J gene. This specimen belongs to a study of tissue T cells after allogeneic stem cell transplantation. Broader study findings: Anatomically similar tissues had similar TCR repertoires within each patient.

Survey-depth TCRbeta CDR3 sequencing reported V/J genes and productive frequencies. Measured with immunoSEQ multiplex PCR; TCRdb has only the in-frame clones, and not every one. The sample has approximately 45,000 clones; over 70% are singletons. This CDR3 contains 16 residues. The J segment lost 2 bases and the V segment lost 4 bases, leaving 6 bases of the junction unmatched. The V gene's germline CDR1 is KGHTA and CDR2 FRNEEI. What was sequenced was sorted cells pooled from one or two spleens. V is TRBV24 and J is TRBJ2-4, with TRBD1 matching over 10 bases. This clonotype originated in a pool of C57BL/6 mice in good health. The part of the CDR3 DNA that was read is TGTGCCAGCAGTCCTCGACAGGGGGCTATTCAAAACACCTTGTAC. It encodes CASSPRQGAIQNTLY. The entire CDR3 sequence reads CASSPRQGAIQNTLYF.